This note documents a single T cell receptor (beta chain) sequence. This entry is derived from a study of blood T cell repertoires in COVID-19. Sequenced by immunoSEQ multiplex PCR; TCRdb stores in-frame clones only, minus some. The table has approximately 140,000 clones, roughly 84% seen once. The CDR3 contains 14 residues. Germline CDR1 and CDR2: SGHTA and FQGNSA. The V segment lost 6 bases and the J segment 5 bases; nucleotides outside the gene matches: 4. The gene calls are TRBV7-2 and TRBJ1-4, with TRBD1 identical over 9 bases. The sequence was collected from a man in his forties or fifties with acute COVID-19. Sequenced sample: PBMCs or T cells enriched from blood (not recorded which). CDR3: CASRPGTGNEKLFF. The CDR3 nucleotides are TGTGCCAGCAGGCCCGGGACAGGGAATGAAAAACTGTTTTTT. The variable domain in full, completed from reference TRBV7-2 and TRBJ1-4, reads GAGVSQSPSNKVTEKGKDVELRCDPISGHTALYWYRQSLGQGLEFLIYFQGNSAPDKSGLPSDRFSAERTGGSVSTLTIQRTQQEDSAVYLCASRPGTGNEKLFFGSGTQLSVL.